Listed below are T cell receptor beta chains from one sample, sequenced in a study of blood T cells in healthy people across ages. TCRdb itself ran the 5' RACE reads through MiXCR, one entry per CDR3 protein. Among 700,000 or so distinct CDR3 sequences listed, about 24% were seen once. The sample taken for sequencing was blood. These receptor sequences come from a man between 65 and 85 years old in good health. Both conserved end residues are part of each CDR3. D genes are given only for firm matches. Clone sizes are given selectively: once, few, many, or a class where the clone is expanded.

V	D	size	J	CDR3	DNA
TRBV7-9	TRBD1	few	TRBJ2-7	CASSSAGTGDPYEQYF	TGTGCCAGCAGCTCCGCCGGGACAGGGGACCCCTACGAGCAGTACTTC
TRBV5-1	NA	NA	TRBJ2-3	CASSLEAGQIDTQYF	TGCGCCAGCAGCTTGGAGGCGGGGCAGATAGATACGCAGTATTTT
TRBV7-2	NA	few	TRBJ1-2	CASSPGGGQIDGYTF	TGTGCCAGCAGCCCCGGGGGGGGCCAAATCGATGGCTACACCTTC
TRBV29-1	NA	NA	TRBJ1-1	CSVGPGNTEAFF	TGCAGCGTTGGGCCAGGGAACACTGAAGCTTTCTTT
TRBV12-3/TRBV12-4	NA	NA	TRBJ1-1	CASSPWLNTEAFF	TGTGCCAGCAGTCCCTGGTTGAACACTGAAGCTTTCTTT
TRBV10-3	TRBD1	NA	TRBJ2-7	CAISYSGQNYEQYF	TGTGCCATCAGCTACTCGGGACAGAACTACGAGCAGTACTTC
TRBV4-1	NA	NA	TRBJ2-3	CASSQDRGDPDTQYF	TGCGCCAGCAGCCAAGATAGGGGTGACCCAGATACGCAGTATTTT
TRBV5-1	TRBD1	few	TRBJ1-2	CASSLVGTGGDSGYTF	TGCGCCAGCAGCTTGGTAGGGACAGGGGGTGATTCTGGCTACACCTTC
TRBV12-3/TRBV12-4	NA	few	TRBJ2-3	CASSFGQTDTQYF	TGTGCCAGCAGTTTTGGGCAGACAGATACGCAGTATTTT
TRBV4-2	NA	NA	TRBJ2-3	CASSRKGTDTQYF	TGTGCCAGCAGCCGTAAGGGGACAGATACGCAGTATTTT
TRBV10-3	TRBD2	few	TRBJ2-1	CAIRGLADNEQFF	TGTGCCATCCGAGGACTAGCGGACAATGAGCAGTTCTTC
TRBV30	TRBD1	NA	TRBJ1-2	CAWSVQGFYTF	TGTGCCTGGAGTGTACAGGGGTTCTACACCTTC
TRBV5-1	NA	few	TRBJ1-2	CASSLEPGPYGYTF	TGCGCCAGCAGCTTGGAACCAGGGCCCTATGGCTACACCTTC
TRBV20-1	TRBD2	NA	TRBJ2-3	CSALIAGPDTQYF	TGCAGTGCACTTATAGCGGGCCCAGATACGCAGTATTTT
TRBV29-1	NA	NA	TRBJ2-1	CSVERAARYNEQFF	TGCAGCGTTGAAAGAGCGGCTCGGTACAATGAGCAGTTCTTC
TRBV3-1	TRBD2	many	TRBJ2-7	CASSPGLAGPYEQYF	TGTGCCAGCAGCCCGGGACTAGCGGGGCCCTACGAGCAGTACTTC
TRBV5-1	NA	NA	TRBJ2-1	CASRAGTGGLHEQFF	TGCGCCAGCAGAGCCGGGACTGGCGGGTTGCATGAGCAGTTCTTC
TRBV5-1	NA	few	TRBJ2-1	CASSPFLLTRYNEQFF	TGCGCCAGCAGCCCTTTCCTTCTAACGCGGTACAATGAGCAGTTCTTC
TRBV7-9	NA	NA	TRBJ1-5	CASSWEKDQPQHF	TGTGCCAGCAGCTGGGAAAAGGATCAGCCCCAGCATTTT
TRBV5-1	NA	NA	TRBJ2-3	CASSLGSSGDTQYF	TGCGCCAGCAGCTTGGGTAGCTCCGGAGATACGCAGTATTTT
TRBV20-1	NA	few	TRBJ2-1	CSAPRQSSYNEQFF	TGCAGTGCTCCCAGGCAAAGCTCCTACAATGAGCAGTTCTTC
TRBV20-1	NA	NA	TRBJ2-1	CSTPLAGPYNEQFF	TGCAGTACCCCCTTGGCGGGTCCATACAATGAGCAGTTCTTC
TRBV20-1	TRBD1	few	TRBJ1-2	CSARDRGYGGYTF	TGCAGTGCCCGGGACAGGGGATATGGTGGCTACACCTTC
TRBV15	NA	many	TRBJ2-7	CATSRDFRAEQYF	TGTGCCACCAGCAGAGACTTTAGGGCCGAGCAGTACTTC
TRBV5-1	TRBD1	NA	TRBJ2-1	CASSEDRAYNEQFF	TGCGCCAGCAGCGAGGACAGGGCCTACAATGAGCAGTTCTTC
TRBV5-1	TRBD2	NA	TRBJ2-1	CASSSIAGKNEQFF	TGCGCCAGCAGCTCCATAGCGGGAAAGAATGAGCAGTTCTTC
TRBV13	NA	few	TRBJ2-5	CASSPPLGLETQYF	TGTGCCAGCAGCCCCCCATTAGGCTTGGAGACCCAGTACTTC
TRBV20-1	TRBD2	NA	TRBJ2-1	CSAGGSGRVFNEQFF	TGCAGTGCTGGAGGGAGCGGGAGAGTGTTCAATGAGCAGTTCTTC
TRBV21-1	NA	NA	TRBJ2-3	CASSKPGGLTDTQYF	TGTGCCAGCAGCAAACCAGGGGGGTTGACAGATACGCAGTATTTT
TRBV19	NA	few	TRBJ2-1	CASMERDSSYNEQFF	TGTGCCAGTATGGAGCGCGATAGCTCCTACAATGAGCAGTTCTTC
TRBV7-9	TRBD2	NA	TRBJ2-1	CASSLRVRLAGVYNEQFF	TGTGCCAGCAGCTTAAGGGTCCGGCTAGCGGGAGTCTACAATGAGCAGTTCTTC
TRBV7-3	NA	few	TRBJ1-1	CASSQGSNTEAFF	TGTGCCAGCAGCCAGGGGTCCAACACTGAAGCTTTCTTT
TRBV9	TRBD2	many	TRBJ2-3	CASSASGAGAIDTQYF	TGTGCCAGCAGCGCTAGTGGAGCGGGAGCTATCGATACGCAGTATTTT
TRBV6-5	NA	many	TRBJ1-1	CASGRGNTEAFF	TGTGCCAGCGGGCGGGGGAACACTGAAGCTTTCTTT
TRBV11-2	TRBD1	NA	TRBJ1-2	CASSLPWTGGYGYTF	TGTGCCAGCAGCTTACCCTGGACAGGGGGATATGGCTACACCTTC
TRBV12-3/TRBV12-4	TRBD2	NA	TRBJ2-5	CASSFAGGRQETQYF	TGTGCCAGCAGTTTCGCGGGGGGGCGCCAAGAGACCCAGTACTTC
TRBV13	NA	NA	TRBJ2-2	CASSFRFTSRGNTGELFF	TGTGCCAGCAGCTTCAGGTTTACTAGCCGGGGGAACACCGGGGAGCTGTTTTTT
TRBV20-1	NA	NA	TRBJ1-5	CSATRQRNQPQHF	TGCAGTGCTACAAGACAACGCAATCAGCCCCAGCATTTT
TRBV5-1	NA	NA	TRBJ1-2	CAGSPGHRANYGYTF	TGCGCCGGCAGCCCGGGACACCGAGCTAACTATGGCTACACCTTC